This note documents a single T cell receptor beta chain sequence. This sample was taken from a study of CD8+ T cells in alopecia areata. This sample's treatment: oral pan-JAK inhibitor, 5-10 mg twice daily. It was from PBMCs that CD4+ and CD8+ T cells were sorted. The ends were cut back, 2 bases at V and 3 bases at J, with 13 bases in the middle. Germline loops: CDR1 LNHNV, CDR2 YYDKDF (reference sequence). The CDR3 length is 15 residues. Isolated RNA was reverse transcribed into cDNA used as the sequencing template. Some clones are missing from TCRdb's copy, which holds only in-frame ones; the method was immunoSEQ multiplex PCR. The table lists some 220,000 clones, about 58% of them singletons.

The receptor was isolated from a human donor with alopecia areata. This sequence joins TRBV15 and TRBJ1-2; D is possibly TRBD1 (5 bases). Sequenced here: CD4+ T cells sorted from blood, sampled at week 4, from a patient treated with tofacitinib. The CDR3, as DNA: TGTGCCACCAGCAGACCGGGGCTGGGGGACTATGGCTACACCTTC. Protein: CATSRPGLGDYGYTF.